Listed below are T cell receptor beta chains from one sample, sequenced in a study of blood T cells in healthy people across ages. TCRdb reprocessed the 5' RACE reads with MiXCR, giving one entry per CDR3 protein. This table holds around 1,600,000 distinct CDR3 sequences, about 42% found once. The sample comprised blood. The source is a woman in her late teens or twenties in good health. The CDR3 runs from the conserved cysteine through the conserved F or W. The order of the fields is J gene, D gene, V gene, clone size, CDR3 DNA, CDR3 protein. The D gene is left open where the match is weak. Clone size is given for some rows only: seen once, a few or many times, or a class if the clone is expanded.

J gene: TRBJ1-1
D gene: .
V gene: TRBV6-5
clone size: .
CDR3 DNA: TGTGCCAGCAGCTATGACAGTCGGGTGGGCACTGAAGCTTTCTTT
CDR3 protein: CASSYDSRVGTEAFF

J gene: TRBJ2-1
D gene: .
V gene: TRBV15
clone size: .
CDR3 DNA: TGTGCCACCAGCAGAGATAGTGTACTAGCCATCTACAATGAGCAGTTCTTC
CDR3 protein: CATSRDSVLAIYNEQFF

J gene: TRBJ2-5
D gene: .
V gene: TRBV12-3/TRBV12-4
clone size: once
CDR3 DNA: TGTGCCAGCAGTTTGAGGGGCGAATCACAGTACTTC
CDR3 protein: CASSLRGESQYF

J gene: TRBJ2-1
D gene: .
V gene: TRBV4-3
clone size: .
CDR3 DNA: TGCGCCAGCAGCCAATTAGTTTTGGACATTGAGCAGTTCTTC
CDR3 protein: CASSQLVLDIEQFF

J gene: TRBJ2-7
D gene: .
V gene: TRBV3-1
clone size: few
CDR3 DNA: TGTGCCAGCGGTTGGGCTATGGACTACGAGCAGTACTTC
CDR3 protein: CASGWAMDYEQYF

J gene: TRBJ2-7
D gene: .
V gene: TRBV6-1
clone size: few
CDR3 DNA: TGTGCCAGCCCCGGGGTGGGGTCTTCCATCAGCTCCTACGAGCAGTACTTC
CDR3 protein: CASPGVGSSISSYEQYF

J gene: TRBJ1-2
D gene: TRBD1
V gene: TRBV5-8
clone size: .
CDR3 DNA: TGTGCCAGCAGCTTGGGTCCGACAGGGTACTATGGCTACACCTTC
CDR3 protein: CASSLGPTGYYGYTF

J gene: TRBJ2-1
D gene: TRBD2
V gene: TRBV7-9
clone size: few
CDR3 DNA: TGTGCCAGCAGCTTACGCGGGGGGGTGGGAGATGAGCAGTTCTTC
CDR3 protein: CASSLRGGVGDEQFF

J gene: TRBJ2-1
D gene: TRBD2
V gene: TRBV20-1
clone size: .
CDR3 DNA: TGCAGTGCTAGAGATGATCAGGGACTAGTATCCAATGAGCAGTTCTTC
CDR3 protein: CSARDDQGLVSNEQFF

J gene: TRBJ1-6
D gene: .
V gene: TRBV27
clone size: few
CDR3 DNA: TGTGCCAGCAGTCCCTCCAACTATTCACCCCTCCACTTT
CDR3 protein: CASSPSNYSPLHF

J gene: TRBJ2-3
D gene: TRBD2
V gene: TRBV20-1
clone size: .
CDR3 DNA: TGCAGTGCTAGACAGACTAGCGGGGGGAGTAATACGCAGTATTTT
CDR3 protein: CSARQTSGGSNTQYF

J gene: TRBJ1-4
D gene: .
V gene: TRBV20-1
clone size: once
CDR3 DNA: TGCAGTGCTAGACCGCGGGCGGGAAGTGAAAAACTGTTTTTT
CDR3 protein: CSARPRAGSEKLFF

J gene: TRBJ2-4
D gene: .
V gene: TRBV6-1
clone size: .
CDR3 DNA: TGTGCCAGCAGTGAATGGCGGCTCCTCCAAAACATTCAGTACTTC
CDR3 protein: CASSEWRLLQNIQYF

J gene: TRBJ2-2
D gene: TRBD2
V gene: TRBV12-3/TRBV12-4
clone size: few
CDR3 DNA: TGTGCCAGCAGTTTAGGGACTAGCGGGACCGGGGAGCTGTTTTTT
CDR3 protein: CASSLGTSGTGELFF

J gene: TRBJ2-3
D gene: .
V gene: TRBV13
clone size: .
CDR3 DNA: TGTGCCAGCAGCTCAGCCCCTAGACCCACAGATACGCAGTATTTT
CDR3 protein: CASSSAPRPTDTQYF

J gene: TRBJ2-5
D gene: .
V gene: TRBV12-3/TRBV12-4
clone size: .
CDR3 DNA: TGTGCCAGCAGTTTAGGCCGCGCGACAGGAGACAATGAGCAGTACTTC
CDR3 protein: CASSLGRATGDNEQYF

J gene: TRBJ2-7
D gene: TRBD2
V gene: TRBV29-1
clone size: once
CDR3 DNA: TGCAGCGGGGCCCCGAGACTAGCGGATAACAATGAGCAGTACTTC
CDR3 protein: CSGAPRLADNNEQYF

J gene: TRBJ2-1
D gene: .
V gene: TRBV11-2
clone size: .
CDR3 DNA: TGTGCCAGCAGCTTAGATCTGGTCTATGAGCAGTTCTTC
CDR3 protein: CASSLDLVYEQFF

J gene: TRBJ2-1
D gene: TRBD2
V gene: TRBV5-1
clone size: .
CDR3 DNA: TGCGCCAGCAGCTTGACCCTAGCGGGGGGGCCACCGTTCTTC
CDR3 protein: CASSLTLAGGPPFF

J gene: TRBJ1-5
D gene: .
V gene: TRBV20-1
clone size: .
CDR3 DNA: TGCAGTGCTGCGGGACACAAGTTTCAGCCCCAGCATTTT
CDR3 protein: CSAAGHKFQPQHF

J gene: TRBJ2-5
D gene: TRBD2
V gene: TRBV6-5
clone size: once
CDR3 DNA: TGTGCCAGCAGGTTAGCGGGGGATCGCAATGAGCAGTACTTC
CDR3 protein: CASRLAGDRNEQYF

J gene: TRBJ2-1
D gene: TRBD2
V gene: TRBV4-2
clone size: few
CDR3 DNA: TGTGCCAGCAGCCAAGATGAGCTAGCGGGAGGGTCGGGGGACAATGAGCAGTTCTTC
CDR3 protein: CASSQDELAGGSGDNEQFF

J gene: TRBJ2-1
D gene: TRBD1
V gene: TRBV6-5
clone size: .
CDR3 DNA: TGTGCCAGCAGTTCCACGGGACAGGGTGGAAATGAGCAGTTCTTC
CDR3 protein: CASSSTGQGGNEQFF

J gene: TRBJ1-5
D gene: TRBD1
V gene: TRBV6-5
clone size: few
CDR3 DNA: TGTGCCAGCAGTTCACAGGGGGTCAATCAGCCCCAGCATTTT
CDR3 protein: CASSSQGVNQPQHF

J gene: TRBJ2-1
D gene: TRBD2
V gene: TRBV28
clone size: few
CDR3 DNA: TGTGCCAGCAGTTTAAAAGCGGGATCCAATGAGCAGTTCTTC
CDR3 protein: CASSLKAGSNEQFF

J gene: TRBJ1-2
D gene: TRBD1
V gene: TRBV7-8
clone size: .
CDR3 DNA: TGTGCCAGCAGCTTAAGATTCGGGGCAGGGGGCAACTATGGCTACACCTTC
CDR3 protein: CASSLRFGAGGNYGYTF

J gene: TRBJ2-2
D gene: .
V gene: TRBV7-2
clone size: .
CDR3 DNA: TGTGCCAGCAGCGCGTCTAGTACCGGGGAGCTGTTTTTT
CDR3 protein: CASSASSTGELFF

J gene: TRBJ2-1
D gene: .
V gene: TRBV11-2
clone size: few
CDR3 DNA: TGTGCCAGCAGCTCCTCTATCGGTACCTACAATGAGCAGTTCTTC
CDR3 protein: CASSSSIGTYNEQFF

J gene: TRBJ1-5
D gene: .
V gene: TRBV18
clone size: .
CDR3 DNA: TGTGCCAGCTCTGAGGGGTCCGGGGGCAATCAGCCCCAGCATTTT
CDR3 protein: CASSEGSGGNQPQHF

J gene: TRBJ1-1
D gene: .
V gene: TRBV10-3
clone size: .
CDR3 DNA: TGTGCCATCAGTGAGATGCAGGGAAGGACTGAAGCTTTCTTT
CDR3 protein: CAISEMQGRTEAFF

J gene: TRBJ2-3
D gene: TRBD2
V gene: TRBV4-1
clone size: .
CDR3 DNA: TGCGCCGGCAGCCAAGTGCCTAGCGGGGGCGGCACAGATACGCAGTATTTT
CDR3 protein: CAGSQVPSGGGTDTQYF

J gene: TRBJ2-7
D gene: .
V gene: TRBV12-3/TRBV12-4
clone size: .
CDR3 DNA: TGTGCCAGCAGTTTACGGACGCACGCGGACGAGCAGTACTTC
CDR3 protein: CASSLRTHADEQYF

J gene: TRBJ2-7
D gene: TRBD2
V gene: TRBV20-1
clone size: few
CDR3 DNA: TGCAGTGCCCAGGGACTAGCGGGACTAGCCTACGAGCAGTACTTC
CDR3 protein: CSAQGLAGLAYEQYF